These T cell receptor beta chains were read from a single sample in a study of shared clonotypes between healthy human individuals. Repertoires were generated with immunoSEQ multiplex PCR, while TCRdb's copy carries only in-frame clones and drops some. The table lists 1,500,000 or so clones, approximately 98.5% of them singletons. Input material: naive CD4+ T cells sorted from blood. The receptors shown here come from a man aged 25-45 years in good health. Both conserved end residues are part of each CDR3.

TRBV9	TRBJ2-2	CASTAGQQGTGELFF
TRBV27	TRBJ2-7	CASSLRSWGYEQYF
TRBV18	TRBJ1-1	CASSNLWTPDTEAFF
TRBV7-2	TRBJ2-5	CASSPVDHRPNF
TRBV18	TRBJ2-5	CASSPPGLRGETQYF
TRBV28	TRBJ2-7	CASIAGTSGASYEQYF
TRBV5-1	TRBJ2-1	CASSQVDGGALYRGNEQFF
TRBV6-1	TRBJ2-7	CASRTSDQLGDEQYF
TRBV11-2	TRBJ2-7	CASSSSYSGTAEQYF
TRBV28	TRBJ2-7	CASSLLSGIGEQYF
TRBV5-1	TRBJ2-7	CASSTLAGATYEQYF
TRBV6-1	TRBJ1-5	CASSGQANQPQHF
TRBV7-9	TRBJ1-1	CASSLAGNTEAFF
TRBV2	TRBJ2-5	CASTPEVAGETQYF
TRBV19	TRBJ2-6	CASSIQTGSVLANVLTF
TRBV19	TRBJ2-6	CASSIVRSGGANVLTF
TRBV2	TRBJ1-5	CASSYSTEQPQHF
TRBV5-6	TRBJ2-2	CASSAERDRTGELFF
TRBV6-5	TRBJ2-7	CASRKNQVPSYEQYF
TRBV11-2	TRBJ2-7	CASSLGLADFSYEQYF
TRBV5-6	TRBJ1-1	CASSFRDRGQLKAFF
TRBV7-2	TRBJ2-3	CASSLGGVRGDTQYF
TRBV28	TRBJ1-3	CASRDSRNTIYF
TRBV5-5	TRBJ2-6	CASSLGHRAGANVLTF